This T cell receptor (beta chain) was documented in a study of shared T cell receptors in the human thymus. Assay: immunoSEQ multiplex PCR; the TCRdb copy retains only in-frame clones and omits some. This sample has 500,000 to 850,000 clones, with over 75% found just once. Germline V gene data show CDR1 as LGHNA and CDR2 as YSLEER. The length of the CDR3 is 16 residues. V was trimmed by 4 bases and J by 4 bases, leaving 14 bases between them. This sample also appeared in a second study, on human thymus T cells. That report adds: What appeared biased in thymic and blood repertoires was the usage of V and J genes. There were highly overlapping thymic repertoires among unrelated individuals, as related research reported.

The chain couples TRBV4-3 to TRBJ2-6, with D maybe TRBD1 (6 bases). Sequenced sample: thymocytes. This clonotype was sampled from a boy under two years old with a congenital heart defect. As DNA, the CDR3 is TGCGCCAGCAGCCCCCCCAGGGGCGCCGGGGCCAACGTCCTGACTTTC. This codes for CASSPPRGAGANVLTF.